Listed here is a single T cell receptor beta chain. No antigen is known for it. Bulk bone marrow was analyzed without sorting T-cell subsets. The sample originates from a study of hypomethylating agent response in myelodysplastic syndrome. Background on the study: Patients with myelodysplastic syndrome were 9 male and 2 female.

Germline loops: CDR1 LNHDA, CDR2 SQIVND (reference sequence). The CDR3 loop spans 13 amino acids. With 7 bases removed from V and 4 bases from J, the gap between germline ends came to 13 bases. Generated by immunoSEQ multiplex PCR, the TCRdb table keeps only in-frame clones and is missing some. The repertoire includes approximately 5,000 clones, around 80% of them detected once, and around 17% sits in the top ten. The study's findings and limits: Possible novel MDS antigen recognition by shared GLIPH2 clusters needs experimental validation. More novel clonotypes appeared in responders; more contracted clonotypes appeared in non-responders after treatment.

The sequencing here drew on bone marrow, taken before or after starting hypomethylating agent treatment for myelodysplastic syndrome (not recorded which). The source is a human donor with myelodysplastic syndrome. V usage is TRBV19 and J usage is TRBJ1-2; D is undetermined. This chain's CDR3 is CASIMGGGYGYTF. CDR3 bases: TGTGCCAGTATAATGGGTGGAGGCTATGGCTACACCTTC.